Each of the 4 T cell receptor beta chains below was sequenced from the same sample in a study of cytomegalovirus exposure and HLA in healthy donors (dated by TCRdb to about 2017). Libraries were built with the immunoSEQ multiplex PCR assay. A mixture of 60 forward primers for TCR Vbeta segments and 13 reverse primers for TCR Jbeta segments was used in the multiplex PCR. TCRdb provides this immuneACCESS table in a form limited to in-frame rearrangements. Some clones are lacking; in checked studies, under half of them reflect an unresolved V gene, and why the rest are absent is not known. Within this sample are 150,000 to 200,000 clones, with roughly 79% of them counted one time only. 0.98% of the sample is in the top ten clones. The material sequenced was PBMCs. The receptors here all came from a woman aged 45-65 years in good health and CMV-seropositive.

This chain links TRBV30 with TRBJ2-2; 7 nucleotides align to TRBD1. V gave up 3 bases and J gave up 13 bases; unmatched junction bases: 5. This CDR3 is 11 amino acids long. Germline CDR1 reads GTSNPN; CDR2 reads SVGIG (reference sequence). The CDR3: CAWSLDRWLFF. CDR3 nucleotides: TGTGCCTGGAGCCTGGACAGGTGGCTGTTTTTT.

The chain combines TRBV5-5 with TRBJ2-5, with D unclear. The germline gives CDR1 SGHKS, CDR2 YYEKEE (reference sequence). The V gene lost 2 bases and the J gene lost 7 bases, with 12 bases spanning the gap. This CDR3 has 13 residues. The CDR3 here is CASSFNPSGTQYF. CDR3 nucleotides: TGTGCCAGCAGCTTCAATCCGTCGGGGACCCAGTACTTC.

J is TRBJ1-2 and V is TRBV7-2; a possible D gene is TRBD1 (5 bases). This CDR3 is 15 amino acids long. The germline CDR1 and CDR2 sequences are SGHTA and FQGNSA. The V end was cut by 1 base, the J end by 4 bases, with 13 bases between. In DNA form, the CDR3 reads TGTGCCAGCAGCTTAGGTGCCAGGGAAGCCTATGGCTACACCTTC. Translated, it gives CASSLGAREAYGYTF.

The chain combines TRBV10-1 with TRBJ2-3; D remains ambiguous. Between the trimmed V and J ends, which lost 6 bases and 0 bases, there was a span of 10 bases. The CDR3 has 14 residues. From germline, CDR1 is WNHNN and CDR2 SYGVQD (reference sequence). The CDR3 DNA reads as TGCGCCAGCAGCGGGTCGTTAAGCACAGATACGCAGTATTTT. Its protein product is CASSGSLSTDTQYF.